This entry lists 31 T cell receptor beta chains sequenced from one sample in a study of shared clonotypes between healthy human individuals. The assay was immunoSEQ multiplex PCR, and TCRdb's table has in-frame clones only and misses some. The sample yields about 700,000 clones, approximately 74% seen once. Material: memory CD4+ T cells sorted from blood. Subset here: CD45RA-negative fraction. The receptors here all came from a woman aged 25 to 39 in good health.

This clone has more than one count but fewer than ten. This chain uses TRBV6-6 with TRBJ1-3, with D hard to call. The V gene's germline CDR1 is MNHNY and CDR2 SVGAGI (reference sequence). V was trimmed by 6 bases and J by 4 bases, leaving 7 bases between them. The CDR3 totals 12 residues. CDR3 DNA sequence: TGTGCCAGCAGCCAACAAGGAAACACCATATATTTT. Protein sequence: CASSQQGNTIYF.

This sequence joins TRBV19 and TRBJ2-1, with unresolved D. The CDR3 runs 14 residues. CDR1 LNHDA and CDR2 SQIVND come from the germline V gene (reference sequence). The V gene lost 9 bases and the J gene lost 5 bases, with 17 bases spanning the gap. The CDR3, as DNA: TGTGCCAGCGGACGACGCACTATCGACAATGAGCAGTTCTTC. This codes for CASGRRTIDNEQFF. The whole variable domain, filled in from reference TRBV19 and TRBJ2-1, reads DGGITQSPKYLFRKEGQNVTLSCEQNLNHDAMYWYRQDPGQGLRLIYYSQIVNDFQKGDIAEGYSVSREKKESFPLTVTSAQKNPTAFYLCASGRRTIDNEQFFGPGTRLTVL.

The chain has TRBV27 and TRBJ2-4; D gene uncertain. Trimming took off 5 bases at V and 5 bases at J, with 10 bases between the two ends. Germline V gives CDR1 MNHEY, CDR2 SMNVEV (reference sequence). This CDR3 is 13 amino acids long. CDR3: CASSPPLQNIQYF. The CDR3 nucleotides read TGTGCCAGCAGTCCCCCCCTCCAAAACATTCAGTACTTC.

The rearrangement joins TRBV25-1 to TRBJ2-7, with TRBD1 identical over 7 bases. The length of the CDR3 is 14 residues. J was trimmed by 4 bases and V by 6 bases; bases with no gene match: 9. Germline values: CDR1 MGHDK, CDR2 SYGVNS. The CDR3 is CASRGQGVRYEQYF. The CDR3 DNA reads as TGTGCCAGCAGAGGGCAGGGGGTTAGGTACGAGCAGTACTTC.

V and J are TRBV28 and TRBJ2-7, with TRBD2 matching 9 bases. CDR1 is MDHEN, CDR2 SYDVKM, per germline. The V and J ends lost 5 bases and 2 bases, in that order; junction bases with no gene match: 7. This CDR3 has 15 amino acids. CDR3 residues: CASSRTTSGTYEQYF. In DNA, the CDR3 is TGTGCCAGCAGTCGGACGACTAGCGGTACCTACGAGCAGTACTTC.

The chain employs TRBV28 and TRBJ1-2; a possible D gene is TRBD1 (6 bases). CDR3 size: 15 residues. Trimming stripped 6 bases from V and 0 bases from J, with 14 bases between. Germline V gene data show CDR1 as MDHEN and CDR2 as SYDVKM. Here the CDR3 reads CASSQPDRANYGYTF. CDR3 nucleotide sequence: TGTGCCAGCAGCCAACCGGACAGAGCTAACTATGGCTACACCTTC.

This chain uses TRBV7-9 with TRBJ2-3; 8 bases fit TRBD2. V lost 3 bases to trimming and J lost 7 bases; unmatched junction nucleotides: 12. The CDR3 consists of 16 residues. From germline, CDR1 is SEHNR and CDR2 FQNEAQ (reference sequence). CDR3 region: CASSFLFREGLHTQYF. For the CDR3, the DNA is TGTGCCAGCAGCTTCCTGTTCCGGGAGGGCCTGCATACGCAGTATTTT.

The gene calls are TRBV7-2 and TRBJ1-2; possibly TRBD1 for D (5 bases). This CDR3 is built from 14 residues. V was cut by 1 base and J by 6 bases, with 12 bases left in between. CDR1 is SGHTA, CDR2 FQGNSA, per germline. CDR3 residues: CASSLVDRPNGYTF. For the CDR3, the DNA is TGTGCCAGCAGCTTAGTTGACAGACCGAATGGCTACACCTTC.

This clone was detected ten times or more. The chain joins TRBV5-1 to TRBJ2-2; possible D gene TRBD2, 5 bases. The CDR3 loop spans 15 amino acids. Germline lookup yields CDR1 SGHRS and CDR2 YFSETQ. With 0 bases removed from V and 4 bases from J, the gap between germline ends came to 10 bases. CDR3 sequence (DNA): TGCGCCAGCAGCTTGGTCGGAGGCCGCACCGGGGAGCTGTTTTTT. Translating it yields CASSLVGGRTGELFF. Together with reference TRBV5-1 and TRBJ2-2, the CDR3 gives the full variable domain: KAGVTQTPRYLIKTRGQQVTLSCSPISGHRSVSWYQQTPGQGLQFLFEYFSETQRNKGNFPGRFSGRQFSNSRSEMNVSTLELGDSALYLCASSLVGGRTGELFFGEGSRLTVL.

The chain recombines TRBV5-1 with TRBJ2-1, with 9 bases that match TRBD2. The germline V gene encodes CDR1 SGHRS and CDR2 YFSETQ. J gave up 2 bases and V 4 bases, and 4 bases lay outside the gene matches. This CDR3 contains 15 residues. The CDR3 DNA follows: TGCGCCAGCAGCAGGACTAGCGAGACCTACAATGAGCAGTTCTTC. Its translation is CASSRTSETYNEQFF. The whole variable domain, filled in from reference TRBV5-1 and TRBJ2-1, reads KAGVTQTPRYLIKTRGQQVTLSCSPISGHRSVSWYQQTPGQGLQFLFEYFSETQRNKGNFPGRFSGRQFSNSRSEMNVSTLELGDSALYLCASSRTSETYNEQFFGPGTRLTVL.

The chain uses TRBV14 and TRBJ2-7, with D possibly matching TRBD2 (6 bases). CDR3 size: 15 residues. V lost 0 bases to trimming and J lost 4 bases, with 13 bases between them. Per germline, CDR1 SGHDN and CDR2 FVKESK. The CDR3 loop reads CASSQETSIAYEQYF. CDR3 coding DNA: TGTGCCAGCAGCCAAGAAACTAGCATAGCTTACGAGCAGTACTTC.

The genes are TRBV5-6 and TRBJ2-7; D may be TRBD1 (6 bases). Trimming removed 7 bases at V and 3 bases at J, with 17 bases between. The CDR3 totals 14 residues. Germline lookup yields CDR1 SGHDT and CDR2 YYEEEE. CDR3 residues: CASFWSGQLYEQYF. The CDR3 coding sequence is TGTGCCAGCTTCTGGTCGGGACAACTCTACGAGCAGTACTTC.

In this sample, this clone turned up a few times. Here the CDR3 reads CASSLRGTGDTEAFF. The CDR3 DNA sequence: TGTGCCAGCAGCTTGAGAGGGACAGGGGACACTGAAGCTTTCTTT. The chain recombines TRBV7-9 with TRBJ1-1, with 10 bases matching TRBD1. The CDR3 sequence is 15 residues long. The germline V gene has CDR1 SEHNR and CDR2 FQNEAQ (reference sequence). J was trimmed by 3 bases and V by 3 bases; bases with no gene match: 4.

This clone occurred a few times. This sequence joins TRBV10-1 and TRBJ1-3; D is unclear. Germline V gives CDR1 WNHNN, CDR2 SYGVQD (reference sequence). The CDR3 runs 15 residues. V lost 4 bases to trimming and J lost 0 bases, with 10 bases between them. The CDR3 protein is CASSVSPGSGNTIYF. The CDR3 DNA reads TGCGCCAGCAGTGTAAGCCCAGGCTCTGGAAACACCATATATTTT.

The chain couples TRBV10-3 to TRBJ1-2; 11 positions agree with TRBD1. Trimming removed 8 bases from V and 6 bases from J; junction bases left unmatched: 5. Germline CDR1 reads ENHRY; CDR2 reads SYGVKD. CDR3 length: 13 amino acids. The CDR3 reads CAILGQGENGYTF. The DNA of the CDR3 is TGTGCCATCCTGGGACAGGGGGAAAATGGCTACACCTTC.

This clone has only a few counts. The V call is TRBV7-2, the J call TRBJ1-2; 8 positions agree with TRBD1. Germline V gene data show CDR1 as SGHTA and CDR2 as FQGNSA. The V and J ends lost 5 bases and 0 bases, in that order; junction bases with no gene match: 5. This CDR3 is built from 15 residues. The CDR3 coding sequence is TGTGCCAGCAGCCTAGGGACAGGCGCTAACTATGGCTACACCTTC. Residues: CASSLGTGANYGYTF.

This clone appeared a few times. The genes are TRBV12-1 and TRBJ1-5; the table gives TRBD1 as D, unverified against the DNA. TRBV12-1 constitutes a pseudogene. The CDR3 length is 14 residues. CDR3 nucleotide sequence: TGTGCCAGCAGCTTTGTCCAGGGGCATCAGCCCCAGCATTTT. This translates into CASSFVQGHQPQHF.

This clone has a handful of counts. The rearrangement uses TRBV5-1 and TRBJ1-1; maybe TRBD1 (6 bases). V lost 2 bases, J lost 5 bases, and 16 bases lay in between. CDR1 and CDR2 (germline): SGHRS, YFSETQ. This CDR3 has 15 residues. The CDR3 protein is CASSLTGSVGTEAFF. The CDR3 DNA is TGCGCCAGCAGCTTAACAGGGTCCGTCGGGACTGAAGCTTTCTTT.

The chain combines TRBV5-4 with TRBJ2-2, with TRBD2 matching over 8 bases. The J segment lost 0 bases and the V segment lost 0 bases, leaving 7 bases of the junction unmatched. The V gene's germline CDR1 is SGHNT and CDR2 YYREEE (reference sequence). The CDR3 has 18 residues. In DNA form, the CDR3 reads TGTGCCAGCAGCTTGGGAGGGGACGGGAGGGCGAACACCGGGGAGCTGTTTTTT. Translating gives CASSLGGDGRANTGELFF.

The chain couples TRBV6-5 to TRBJ1-2; D might be TRBD1 (6 bases). V was pared by 0 bases and J by 1 base, with 12 bases between. The CDR3 consists of 16 residues. Germline V gene sequence: CDR1 MNHEY, CDR2 SVGAGI. CDR3 DNA sequence: TGTGCCAGCAGTTACTCGGGGGGGCGAAATAACTATGGCTACACCTTC. Protein: CASSYSGGRNNYGYTF.

The J gene is TRBJ1-3, the V gene TRBV18; weak D call: TRBD1 (6 bases). Germline loops: CDR1 KGHSH, CDR2 LQKENI. CDR3 length equals 16 residues. Trimming removed 8 bases at V and 2 bases at J, with 19 bases between. The CDR3 loop is CASHSGGSSPGNTIYF. The DNA for the CDR3 is TGTGCCAGCCATTCGGGGGGCTCGTCGCCTGGAAACACCATATATTTT.

This clone was recorded many times. The chain joins TRBV25-1 to TRBJ2-7; the D is unclear. The germline gives CDR1 MGHDK, CDR2 SYGVNS. V gave up 7 bases and J gave up 4 bases, with 11 bases separating them. The CDR3 is 12 residues long. CDR3 nucleotide sequence: TGTGCCAGCAAGAAGGAAGGTTACGAGCAGTACTTC. Translating gives CASKKEGYEQYF.

The sample holds a few counts of this clone. This rearrangement joins TRBV4-1 to TRBJ1-2; no reliable D call. CDR3 length equals 12 residues. CDR1 is MGHRA, CDR2 YSYEKL, per germline. The V and J ends lost 0 bases and 8 bases respectively, with 7 bases between them. The CDR3 nucleotides read TGCGCCAGCAGCCAAGATCCTGGGGGCTACACCTTC. Protein: CASSQDPGGYTF.

The rearrangement uses TRBV6-6 and TRBJ1-5, with 9 bases that match TRBD1. This CDR3 is 15 amino acids long. Germline V gene lookup returns CDR1 MNHNY and CDR2 SVGAGI (reference sequence). Unmatched junction bases numbered 3, after V lost 0 bases and J lost 6 bases. The CDR3 protein is CASSYSHRGLQPQHF. The CDR3 DNA reads TGTGCCAGCAGTTACTCCCACAGGGGGCTTCAGCCCCAGCATTTT.

This clone was counted only a few times. The chain links TRBV19 to TRBJ1-2; no reliable D call. Trimming took off 6 bases at V and 4 bases at J, with 15 bases between the two ends. Germline V lookup: CDR1 LNHDA, CDR2 SQIVND (reference sequence). The CDR3 extends over 14 amino acids. CDR3 sequence reads: CASSQTQVGYGYTF. In nucleotides, the CDR3 is TGTGCCAGTAGCCAAACCCAGGTCGGCTATGGCTACACCTTC.

The chain employs TRBV30 and TRBJ2-7; TRBD2 matches 11 bases. The CDR3 has 16 amino acids. V lost 4 bases to trimming and J lost 3 bases; unmatched junction nucleotides: 11. CDR1 is GTSNPN and CDR2 is SVGIG in the germline V gene (reference sequence). CDR3: CAWIPQGGLAVYEQYF. The CDR3 DNA reads as TGTGCCTGGATCCCCCAGGGGGGACTAGCGGTCTACGAGCAGTACTTC.

The sample holds a few counts of this clone. The chain recombines TRBV5-4 with TRBJ1-1, with D perhaps TRBD1 (5 bases). The ends were cut back, 0 bases at V and 2 bases at J, with 11 bases in the middle. From germline, CDR1 is SGHNT and CDR2 YYREEE (reference sequence). The CDR3 covers 15 residues. The CDR3 nucleotides are TGTGCCAGCAGCTTGGATCTCGGGGCCAACACTGAAGCTTTCTTT. Translation: CASSLDLGANTEAFF.

This chain links TRBV7-9 with TRBJ2-6; D remains unclear. V gave up 2 bases and J gave up 0 bases, with 5 bases separating them. Germline CDR1 SEHNR, CDR2 FQNEAQ (reference sequence). CDR3 length: 15 amino acids. The CDR3 reads CASSLSSSGANVLTF. The CDR3 DNA reads TGTGCCAGCAGCTTAAGTAGCTCTGGGGCCAACGTCCTGACTTTC.

J is TRBJ2-7 and V is TRBV27, with D unclear. V was trimmed by 6 bases and J by 5 bases, leaving 17 bases between them. CDR3 size: 14 residues. The germline CDR1 and CDR2 sequences are MNHEY and SMNVEV (reference sequence). CDR3 nucleotides: TGTGCCAGCAGCGAAAGGGAAGGGTCCCACGAGCAGTACTTC. Translating it yields CASSEREGSHEQYF.

V is TRBV19 and J is TRBJ2-7; TRBD1 matches 9 bases. V was clipped by 1 base and J by 4 bases; unmatched bases: 5. Germline CDR1 and CDR2: LNHDA and SQIVND (reference sequence). The CDR3 runs 15 residues. CDR3 bases: TGTGCCAGTAGTATAGGAGGGACAGGGTATTACGAGCAGTACTTC. This gives the protein CASSIGGTGYYEQYF.

This clone occurred many times. This chain uses TRBV5-6 with TRBJ2-7, with TRBD1 matching over 12 bases. This CDR3 has 16 amino acids. Per germline, CDR1 SGHDT and CDR2 YYEEEE. After removal of 0 bases from V and 5 bases from J, the junction contained 6 bases not matched to a gene. CDR3: CASSLVLGQGAHEQYF. CDR3 sequence (DNA): TGTGCCAGCAGCTTGGTTTTGGGACAGGGGGCTCACGAGCAGTACTTC. The full variable domain, with the rest looked up from reference TRBV5-6 and TRBJ2-7, is DAGVTQSPTHLIKTRGQQVTLRCSPKSGHDTVSWYQQALGQGPQFIFQYYEEEERQRGNFPDRFSGHQFPNYSSELNVNALLLGDSALYLCASSLVLGQGAHEQYFGPGTRLTVT.